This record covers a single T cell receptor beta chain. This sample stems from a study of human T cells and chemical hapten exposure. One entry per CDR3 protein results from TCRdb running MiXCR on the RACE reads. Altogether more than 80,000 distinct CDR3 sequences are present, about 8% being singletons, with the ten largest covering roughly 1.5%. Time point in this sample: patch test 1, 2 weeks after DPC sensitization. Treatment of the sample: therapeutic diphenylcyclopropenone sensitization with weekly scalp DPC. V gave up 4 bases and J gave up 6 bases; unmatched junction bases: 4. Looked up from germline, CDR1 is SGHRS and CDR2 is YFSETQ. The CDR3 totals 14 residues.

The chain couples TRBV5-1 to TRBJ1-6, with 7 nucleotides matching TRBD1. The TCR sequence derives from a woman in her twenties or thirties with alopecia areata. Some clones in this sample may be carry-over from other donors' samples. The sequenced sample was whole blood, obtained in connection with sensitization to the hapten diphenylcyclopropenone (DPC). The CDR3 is CASSRDSPNSPLHF. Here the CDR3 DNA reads TGCGCCAGCAGCAGGGACAGCCCTAATTCACCCCTCCACTTT.